This T cell receptor beta chain was profiled in a study of cytomegalovirus exposure and HLA in healthy donors. Whole-study findings and limits: A later analysis, which compared TCR beta chains of equal frequency, found the HLA-associated ones more clonally expanded.

Comment on this clone: Its antigen is unidentified.

V shed 6 bases, J shed 0 bases, and the junction held 20 bases outside the gene matches. Germline CDR1 and CDR2: WSHSY and SAAADI. The CDR3 totals 19 residues. PCR involved 60 Vbeta and 13 Jbeta primers. Data came from immunoSEQ multiplex PCR; TCRdb stores just in-frame clones and leaves some out. The sample includes under 90,000 clones, about 71% seen only once; the top ten take approximately 7.3%. This chain joins TRBV10-2 and TRBJ2-7; 7 bases are shared with TRBD1. This TCR was recovered from a middle-aged woman in good health and CMV-seronegative. Sequenced material: PBMCs. CDR3 nucleotides: TGCGCCAGCAGCCAAACCTCGGGACAGTACTCTGGGAGCTCCTACGAGCAGTACTTC. Its translation is CASSQTSGQYSGSSYEQYF.